Below are 24 T cell receptor beta chains sequenced from a single sample in a study of immune evolution from preneoplasia to lung adenocarcinoma. The data were produced by immunoSEQ multiplex PCR, yet TCRdb's version contains in-frame clones alone and is incomplete. The table has 8,000 to 10,000 clones, roughly 73% seen once. The sample comprised FFPE lung adenocarcinoma in situ tissue. The receptors originated from an older person with lung adenocarcinoma.

The rearrangement links TRBV29-1 to TRBJ1-2; D gene uncertain. Trimming took 0 bases from V and 3 from J, leaving 20 bases between them. Germline CDR1 reads SQVTM; CDR2 reads ANQGSEA. The CDR3 consists of 17 residues. This CDR3 is CSVEDGGLVGSDYGYTF. CDR3 nucleotides: TGCAGCGTTGAAGATGGAGGTCTGGTGGGTTCCGACTATGGCTACACCTTC.

This clone was seen only once. The chain couples TRBV4-1 to TRBJ2-7, with 7 bases lining up with TRBD2. J gave up 0 bases and V 3 bases, and 5 bases lay outside the gene matches. Germline CDR1 and CDR2: MGHRA and YSYEKL. This CDR3 contains 15 residues. The CDR3 reads CASSHYGGSSYEQYF. The CDR3, as DNA: TGCGCCAGCAGCCACTACGGGGGGAGCTCCTACGAGCAGTACTTC.

The chain recombines TRBV9 with TRBJ2-3; TRBD1 is a possible D gene (6 bases). Looked up from germline, CDR1 is SGDLS and CDR2 is YYNGEE. Trimming stripped 3 bases from V and 1 base from J, with 15 bases between. This CDR3 has 16 residues. The DNA of the CDR3 is TGTGCCAGCAGCGGGACGGGACACGGGCGCACAGATACGCAGTATTTT. Translated: CASSGTGHGRTDTQYF.

The sample holds one count of this clone. The V call is TRBV30, the J call TRBJ2-7, with D perhaps matching TRBD1 or TRBD2 (5 bases each). Germline CDR1 is GTSNPN and CDR2 is SVGIG (reference sequence). The CDR3 extends over 13 amino acids. Deletions cut 2 bases from V and 2 bases from J, with 10 bases between. The CDR3 DNA follows: TGTGCCTGGAGTACGGGGCAGCCCTACGAGCAGTACTTC. Protein product: CAWSTGQPYEQYF. The complete variable domain, with remaining parts taken from reference TRBV30 and TRBJ2-7, reads SQTIHQWPATLVQPVGSPLSLECTVEGTSNPNLYWYRQAAGRGLQLLFYSVGIGQISSEVPQNLSASRPQDRQFILSSKKLLLSDSGFYLCAWSTGQPYEQYFGPGTRLTVT.

The chain uses TRBV7-8 and TRBJ1-3; D is uncertain. This CDR3 is built from 15 residues. V was clipped by 3 bases and J by 0 bases, with 9 bases between them. Germline lookup yields CDR1 SGHVS and CDR2 FQNEAQ. CDR3 region: CASSFAAGSGNTIYF. The CDR3 region has the DNA TGTGCCAGCAGCTTTGCAGCTGGCTCTGGAAACACCATATATTTT.

J is TRBJ1-5 and V is TRBV28, with D maybe TRBD1 (5 bases). The V and J ends lost 11 bases and 2 bases respectively, with 16 bases between them. The CDR3 is made up of 14 amino acids. CDR1 and CDR2 (germline): MDHEN, SYDVKM. The CDR3 loop is CAHSGGWGNQPQHF. CDR3 DNA sequence: TGTGCCCACAGTGGGGGTTGGGGCAATCAGCCCCAGCATTTT.

This clone appeared a few times. V gene TRBV5-1 combines with J gene TRBJ2-1; 7 bases agree with TRBD1. Trimming removed 3 bases from V and 7 bases from J; junction bases left unmatched: 10. This CDR3 spans 15 amino acids. Per the germline V gene, CDR1 is SGHRS and CDR2 is YFSETQ. The CDR3 coding sequence is TGCGCCAGCAGCTCCGGGACAGTCGGGGTGAATGAGCAGTTCTTC. Its translation is CASSSGTVGVNEQFF.

The chain couples TRBV11-2 to TRBJ2-5, with TRBD2 matching over 11 bases. Germline V gene lookup returns CDR1 SGHAT and CDR2 FQNNGV. Trimming at V came to 5 bases and at J to 1 base, leaving 6 bases not matched to a gene. The CDR3 extends over 16 amino acids. The CDR3 coding sequence is TGTGCCAGCAGCGGACCCGGGACTAGCGGCCAAGAGACCCAGTACTTC. The encoded protein is CASSGPGTSGQETQYF.

The chain uses TRBV7-8 and TRBJ1-1; TRBD1 matches at 9 bases. This CDR3 is 14 amino acids long. V shed 5 bases, J shed 3 bases, and the junction held 4 bases outside the gene matches. Per germline, CDR1 SGHVS and CDR2 FQNEAQ. CDR3 in amino acids: CASSMTGGDTEAFF. As DNA, the CDR3 is TGTGCCAGCAGCATGACAGGGGGGGACACTGAAGCTTTCTTT. Full variable domain (outside the CDR3, taken from reference TRBV7-8 and TRBJ1-1): GAGVSQSPRYKVAKRGQDVALRCDPISGHVSLFWYQQALGQGPEFLTYFQNEAQLDKSGLPSDRFFAERPEGSVSTLKIQRTQQEDSAVYLCASSMTGGDTEAFFGQGTRLTVV.

This rearrangement joins TRBV7-9 to TRBJ1-2; 8 bases are a match to TRBD1. This CDR3 comprises 13 residues. V shed 7 bases, J shed 7 bases, and the junction held 8 bases outside the gene matches. Per germline, CDR1 SEHNR and CDR2 FQNEAQ (reference sequence). The CDR3 DNA reads TGTGCCAGCATAAAGACAGGGGAGGGTGGCTACACCTTC. Encoded protein: CASIKTGEGGYTF.

There are a few counts of this clone. This chain connects TRBV4-1 to TRBJ2-3, with no clear D. The length of the CDR3 is 16 residues. V was shortened by 0 bases and J by 0 bases, with 10 bases between the two germline ends. Per germline, CDR1 MGHRA and CDR2 YSYEKL. CDR3 DNA: TGCGCCAGCAGCCAAGATAAGGGCAGGAGCACAGATACGCAGTATTTT. Translating it yields CASSQDKGRSTDTQYF.

CDR3 DNA sequence: TGCGCCAGCAGCCAAGATATGGGGCAGGCGGGTCAGCCCCAGCATTTT. Translation: CASSQDMGQAGQPQHF. This chain links TRBV4-3 with TRBJ1-5, with a tentative D call TRBD1 (5 bases). Per germline, CDR1 LGHNA and CDR2 YSLEER. This CDR3 comprises 16 residues. V lost 0 bases, J lost 6 bases, and 15 bases lay in between.

This clone was counted a single time. The chain employs TRBV18 and TRBJ2-7; TRBD1 aligns across 8 bases. Germline assignment: CDR1 KGHSH and CDR2 LQKENI. V gave up 3 bases and J gave up 5 bases; unmatched junction bases: 0. This CDR3 is 12 amino acids long. DNA of the CDR3: TGTGCCAGCTCACCGGACAGGGACGAGCAGTACTTC. Its protein product is CASSPDRDEQYF.

The genes are TRBV27 and TRBJ2-3; 10 bases line up with TRBD2. The CDR3 is 16 residues long. With V trimmed by 3 bases and J by 4 bases, 7 bases remained unmatched. The germline V gene encodes CDR1 MNHEY and CDR2 SMNVEV (reference sequence). DNA of the CDR3: TGTGCCAGCAGTTTCCTAGCGGGGGATTTCGCAGATACGCAGTATTTT. This sequence encodes CASSFLAGDFADTQYF.

This chain connects TRBV7-9 to TRBJ2-5; 9 bases are a match to TRBD2. The V gene's germline CDR1 is SEHNR and CDR2 FQNEAQ (reference sequence). CDR3 length: 16 amino acids. With V trimmed by 1 base and J by 6 bases, 9 bases remained unmatched. CDR3 nucleotides: TGTGCCAGCAGCTTAGTGGCCAGGCGGGGGGGAAAGACCCAGTACTTC. Its protein is CASSLVARRGGKTQYF.

This clone was counted a few times. The CDR3 spells CASSQGAGQGRETQYF. The CDR3 bases are TGCGCCAGCAGCCAAGGGGCTGGGCAGGGGAGAGAGACCCAGTACTTC. The chain couples TRBV4-1 to TRBJ2-5; D may be TRBD1 (6 bases). Germline V gene sequence: CDR1 MGHRA, CDR2 YSYEKL. The V gene lost 1 base and the J gene lost 4 bases, with 16 bases spanning the gap. The CDR3 totals 16 residues.

The rearrangement uses TRBV5-4 and TRBJ1-2; D may be TRBD1 (6 bases). Trimming removed 4 bases at V and 4 bases at J, with 20 bases between. The germline CDR1 and CDR2 sequences are SGHNT and YYREEE (reference sequence). This CDR3 has 16 residues. The CDR3 region is CASSPSRTALAYGYTF. The CDR3 bases are TGTGCCAGCAGCCCATCACGGACAGCCCTGGCCTATGGCTACACCTTC.

The table lists this clone with a count of one. The chain combines TRBV6-1 with TRBJ1-1, with D unresolved. The CDR3 is 15 residues long. The germline V gene encodes CDR1 MNHNS and CDR2 SASEGT. Trimming shortened V by 0 bases and J by 1 base, and 9 bases separated the two germline ends. CDR3 in amino acids: CASSEASTGNTEAFF. CDR3 DNA: TGTGCCAGCAGTGAAGCTTCAACTGGGAACACTGAAGCTTTCTTT.

This chain uses TRBV5-1 with TRBJ2-3; 11 bases are a match to TRBD1. Germline loops: CDR1 SGHRS, CDR2 YFSETQ. Trimming removed 5 bases from V and 3 bases from J; junction bases left unmatched: 8. The CDR3 length is 16 residues. The CDR3 sequence: CASSWTGGEGTDTQYF. CDR3 nucleotide sequence: TGCGCCAGCAGTTGGACAGGGGGCGAGGGGACAGATACGCAGTATTTT. The full variable domain, with the rest looked up from reference TRBV5-1 and TRBJ2-3, is KAGVTQTPRYLIKTRGQQVTLSCSPISGHRSVSWYQQTPGQGLQFLFEYFSETQRNKGNFPGRFSGRQFSNSRSEMNVSTLELGDSALYLCASSWTGGEGTDTQYFGPGTRLTVL.

The chain employs TRBV20-1 and TRBJ2-5; maybe TRBD2 (5 bases). The length of the CDR3 is 11 residues. Germline V gives CDR1 DFQATT, CDR2 SNEGSKA (reference sequence). V lost 7 bases and J 3 bases, leaving 9 bases between the germline ends. The CDR3 reads CSESREETQYF. The CDR3, as DNA: TGCAGTGAATCGAGGGAAGAGACCCAGTACTTC.

As to this clone: This same CDR3 is encoded by further DNA sequences in the sample. The chain recombines TRBV10-2 with TRBJ1-3, with D maybe TRBD1 (5 bases). CDR1 and CDR2 from the germline V gene are WSHSY and SAAADI. CDR3 size: 14 residues. V was trimmed by 6 bases and J by 0 bases, leaving 9 bases between them. This chain's CDR3 is CASRTGYSGNTIYF. In nucleotides, the CDR3 is TGCGCCAGCAGAACAGGATACTCTGGAAACACCATATATTTT.

The V call is TRBV7-6, the J call TRBJ1-3, with 7 bases lining up with TRBD1. The CDR3 runs 15 residues. Trimming at V came to 1 base and at J to 6 bases, leaving 6 bases not matched to a gene. The germline V gene has CDR1 SGHVS and CDR2 FNYEAQ. The CDR3 coding sequence is TGTGCCAGCAGCTTAGGCCTCGGGACAGCAAACACCATATATTTT. Translation gives CASSLGLGTANTIYF.

V usage is TRBV5-6 and J usage is TRBJ2-7; D perhaps matches TRBD2 (5 bases). V was cut by 6 bases and J by 0 bases, with 10 bases left in between. CDR1 and CDR2 (germline): SGHDT, YYEEEE. The CDR3 totals 13 residues. The DNA for the CDR3 is TGTGCCAGCACCAAAACTAGCTCCTACGAGCAGTACTTC. Encoded protein: CASTKTSSYEQYF.

V is TRBV18 and J is TRBJ2-4; D possibly corresponds to TRBD2 (7 bases). CDR1 is KGHSH, CDR2 LQKENI, per germline. This CDR3 has 15 amino acids. With 4 bases removed from V and 2 bases from J, the gap between germline ends came to 12 bases. CDR3 in amino acids: CASSRGGGSKNIQYF. CDR3 sequence (DNA): TGTGCCAGCTCACGAGGGGGGGGATCCAAAAACATTCAGTACTTC.